The clone carrying this T cell receptor (beta chain) has a single count. V lost 3 bases and J 0 bases, leaving 14 bases between the germline ends. Germline lookup yields CDR1 SGHAT and CDR2 FQDESV (reference sequence). CDR3 size: 16 residues. Generated by immunoSEQ multiplex PCR, the TCRdb table keeps only in-frame clones and is missing some. Of fewer than 550,000 clones listed, 60% to 80% were seen once; the top ten hold under 15%. The data derive from a study of shared clonotypes between healthy human individuals. The specimen sequenced was PBMCs. The genes are TRBV11-1 and TRBJ1-1; D not resolved. The receptor's source is a woman aged 40 to 50 in good health. Some clones in this sample may be carry-over from other donors' samples. CDR3 sequence reads: CASSFKSSLMNTEAFF. In nucleotides, the CDR3 is TGTGCCAGCAGCTTCAAGTCTTCGCTCATGAACACTGAAGCTTTCTTT.